This T cell receptor beta chain stems from a study of shared clonotypes between healthy human individuals. Study-wide findings and caveats: Shared across several donors were around 4.7% of the naive CD4 clonotypes. Although depth was large, rarefaction showed that sequencing of the sorted subsets was incomplete.

As for this clone: Its matching antigen is unknown.

An assay was performed, and its level was deep. The data were produced by immunoSEQ multiplex PCR, yet TCRdb's version contains in-frame clones alone and is incomplete. The sample includes 1,500,000 or so clones, less than 99% of them seen just once. Germline CDR1 and CDR2: KGHSH and LQKENI. The CDR3 has 13 residues. The germline V and J ends were trimmed by 4 bases and 3 bases, with 9 bases remaining between them. The sample comprised naive CD4+ T cells sorted from blood. Specified subset: CD45RA+ positively selected. This clonotype was obtained from a man aged 25 to 40 in good health. The gene calls are TRBV18 and TRBJ1-1; D not resolved. Here the CDR3 reads CASSRDGHTEAFF. For the CDR3, the DNA is TGTGCCAGCTCACGGGATGGGCACACTGAAGCTTTCTTT.